This T cell receptor (beta chain) was captured by sequencing in a study of T-cell reconstitution after alpha-beta-depleted transplantation in children. There are 13 residues in the CDR3. Between the trimmed V and J ends, which lost 4 bases and 7 bases, there was a span of 14 bases. CDR1 is SGHRS and CDR2 is YFSETQ in the germline V gene. This clonotype has only a few counts. Its antigen is as yet unknown. Study outcomes and limitations: Roughly two months post-transplant, alpha-beta T cells reportedly originated from several hundred graft clones that had expanded. T-cell counts and diversity at one year post-transplant came mainly from newly produced T cells.

Construction of the TCRbeta library involved unique molecular identifiers. TCRdb fed the PCR reads into MiXCR, producing one record per CDR3 protein. The data show 30,000 or so distinct CDR3 sequences, approximately 6.9% seen once. V gene TRBV5-1 combines with J gene TRBJ1-1; possible D gene TRBD1, 5 bases. The sequence was collected from a child under two years old who had a stem cell transplant for acute myeloid leukemia, so the T cells may come from the graft donor. The sample consisted of peripheral blood, taken 60 days after TCRalphabeta/CD19-depleted stem cell transplant. For the CDR3, the DNA is TGCGCCAGCAGCACCGGGACTTATTATGAAGCTTTCTTT. Translated, it gives CASSTGTYYEAFF.